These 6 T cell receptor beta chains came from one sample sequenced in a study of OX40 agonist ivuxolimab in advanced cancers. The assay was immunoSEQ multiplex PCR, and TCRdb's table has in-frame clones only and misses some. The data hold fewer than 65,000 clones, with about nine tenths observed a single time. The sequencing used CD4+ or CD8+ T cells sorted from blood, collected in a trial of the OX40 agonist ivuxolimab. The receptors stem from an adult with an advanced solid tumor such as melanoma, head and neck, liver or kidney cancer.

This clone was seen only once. CDR3 bases: TGTGCCAGCAGCCGAAGGATCTCTGGAAACACCATATATTTT. It translates to CASSRRISGNTIYF. V and J are TRBV28 and TRBJ1-3, with unresolved D. Germline V gives CDR1 MDHEN, CDR2 SYDVKM. The CDR3 contains 14 residues. V was cut by 6 bases and J by 0 bases, with 9 bases left in between.

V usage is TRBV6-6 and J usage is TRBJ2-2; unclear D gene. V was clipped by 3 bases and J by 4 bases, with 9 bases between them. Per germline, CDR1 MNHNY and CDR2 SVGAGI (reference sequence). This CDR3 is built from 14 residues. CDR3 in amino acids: CASSYGPTTGELFF. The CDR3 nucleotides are TGTGCCAGCAGTTATGGACCTACCACCGGGGAGCTGTTTTTT.

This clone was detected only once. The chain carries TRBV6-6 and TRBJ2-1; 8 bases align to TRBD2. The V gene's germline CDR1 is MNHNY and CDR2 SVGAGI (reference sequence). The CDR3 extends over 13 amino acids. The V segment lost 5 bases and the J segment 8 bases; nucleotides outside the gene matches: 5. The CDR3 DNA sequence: TGTGCCAGCAGTGGGACTAGTTGGGATGAGCAGTTCTTC. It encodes CASSGTSWDEQFF.

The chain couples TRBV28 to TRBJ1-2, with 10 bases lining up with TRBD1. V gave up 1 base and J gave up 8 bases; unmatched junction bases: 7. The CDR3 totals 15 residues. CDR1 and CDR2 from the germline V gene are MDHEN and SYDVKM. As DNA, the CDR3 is TGTGCCAGCAGTTTATCTGGGACAGGGGTGGGGGGCTACACCTTC. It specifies CASSLSGTGVGGYTF.

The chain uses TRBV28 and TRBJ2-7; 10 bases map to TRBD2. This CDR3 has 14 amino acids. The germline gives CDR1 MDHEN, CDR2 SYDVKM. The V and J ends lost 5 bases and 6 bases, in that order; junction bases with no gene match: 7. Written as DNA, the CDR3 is TGTGCCAGCAGTCCCTCCCTAGCGGGGGTCGAGCAGTACGTC. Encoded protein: CASSPSLAGVEQYV.

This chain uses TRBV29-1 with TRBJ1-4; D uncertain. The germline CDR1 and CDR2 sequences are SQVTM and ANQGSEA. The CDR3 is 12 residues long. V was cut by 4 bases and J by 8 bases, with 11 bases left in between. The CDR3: CSVVGPKEKLFF. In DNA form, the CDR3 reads TGCAGCGTTGTAGGGCCGAAAGAAAAACTGTTTTTT.